These T cell receptor beta chains were read from a single sample in a study of T cell responses to AZD1222 COVID-19 vaccine. Produced via immunoSEQ multiplex PCR; TCRdb's table is partial and in-frame only. This sample has 150,000 to 200,000 clones, with around nine tenths found just once. The material sequenced was peripheral blood, taken on day 0 of AZD1222 vaccination. These receptors were collected from an adult in good health. The CDR3 runs from the conserved cysteine through the conserved F or W. The order of the fields is V gene, D gene, J gene, clone size, CDR3 protein, CDR3 DNA. The D gene is left open where the match is weak. Size tells how often a clone was seen (once, few, many) or the class of an expanded clone, and some rows leave it out.

>TRBV7-9|TRBD1|TRBJ2-5|-
CASSTGGRETQYF
TGTGCCAGCAGCACAGGGGGGAGGGAGACCCAGTACTTC
>TRBV10-3|-|TRBJ2-3|-
CAISEGQYTDTQYF
TGTGCCATCAGTGAGGGCCAGTACACAGATACGCAGTATTTT
>TRBV20-1|TRBD1|TRBJ1-2|-
CSASGGQGIGYTF
TGCAGTGCTAGTGGTGGACAGGGGATTGGCTACACCTTC
>TRBV19|-|TRBJ1-1|-
CASTHGRGLWTEAFF
TGTGCCAGTACTCATGGTCGGGGGCTTTGGACTGAAGCTTTCTTT
>TRBV6-5|-|TRBJ2-3|-
CATSQHRRTDTQYF
TGTGCCACCAGCCAACATAGACGCACAGATACGCAGTATTTT
>TRBV3-1/TRBV3-2|-|TRBJ2-5|-
CASSQDWAVQETQYF
TGTGCCAGCAGCCAAGATTGGGCAGTTCAAGAGACCCAGTACTTC
>TRBV24-1|-|TRBJ1-5|-
CATSRAEIYQPQHF
TGTGCCACCAGCAGGGCCGAGATCTATCAGCCCCAGCATTTT
>TRBV18|-|TRBJ1-5|-
CASSPGFRINQPQHF
TGTGCCAGCTCACCGGGTTTTCGGATCAATCAGCCCCAGCATTTT
>TRBV9|-|TRBJ2-5|-
CASSPRGRVGETQYF
TGTGCCAGCAGCCCCCGGGGCAGGGTAGGAGAGACCCAGTACTTC
>TRBV9|-|TRBJ1-1|-
CASSLSVNGVSEAFF
TGTGCCAGCAGCCTATCCGTCAACGGGGTCTCTGAAGCTTTCTTT
>TRBV12-3/TRBV12-4|-|TRBJ1-1|-
CASSSTGNTEAFF
TGTGCCAGCAGTTCTACAGGTAACACTGAAGCTTTCTTT
>TRBV14|-|TRBJ1-6|many
CASSLRWTGLNSPLHF
TGTGCCAGCAGCCTCCGATGGACGGGACTTAATTCACCCCTCCACTTT
>TRBV10-2|TRBD2|TRBJ2-2|-
CASSVSSGRSNTGELFF
TGCGCCAGCAGTGTATCTAGCGGGAGATCTAACACCGGGGAGCTGTTTTTT
>TRBV28|-|TRBJ1-1|few
CASTRTLLNTEAFF
TGTGCCAGCACCCGGACACTACTTAACACTGAAGCTTTCTTT
>TRBV6-2/TRBV6-3|TRBD2|TRBJ2-1|-
CASSHPSGRIYEQFF
TGTGCCAGCAGCCACCCTAGCGGGAGGATCTATGAGCAGTTCTTC
>TRBV18|-|TRBJ2-1|-
CASSPEAAEQFF
TGTGCCAGCTCACCGGAGGCGGCTGAGCAGTTCTTC
>TRBV11-2|TRBD2|TRBJ2-1|-
CASSPRGTSGGYNEQFF
TGTGCCAGCAGTCCAAGGGGGACTAGCGGGGGATACAATGAGCAGTTCTTC
>TRBV9|TRBD1|TRBJ1-2|-
CASSAWDSGPYGYTF
TGTGCCAGCAGCGCTTGGGACAGTGGACCCTATGGCTACACCTTC
>TRBV28|-|TRBJ1-5|-
CASTYSNQPQHF
TGTGCCAGCACTTATAGCAATCAGCCCCAGCATTTT
>TRBV15|-|TRBJ1-1|-
CATSRDIGMNTEAFF
TGTGCCACCAGCAGAGATATAGGGATGAACACTGAAGCTTTCTTT
>TRBV7-3|-|TRBJ1-2|-
CASSLTSDGSGGYTF
TGTGCCAGCAGCTTAACTTCGGACGGATCGGGTGGCTACACCTTC
>TRBV29-1|-|TRBJ1-1|-
CSVMNTEAFF
TGCAGTGTTATGAACACTGAAGCTTTCTTT